Listed here is a single T cell receptor beta chain. Ten or more counts support this clonotype. Its antigen is currently not known. Base qualities are not at hand, and no much larger clone is one base apart. The sample belongs to a study of T cells after yellow fever vaccination (dated by TCRdb to the late 2010s). Study-level background: Libraries from fractions with low cell numbers were prepared with the SMART-Seq v4 Ultra Low Input RNA kit. Blood was collected at multiple timepoints before and after primary and secondary immunization, and bulk PBMC replicates and cell subsets were isolated. Two healthy male donors, one aged 18 to 30 and one aged 30 to 40 years, made up the cohort. To follow T-cell clones before and after primary and booster YFV17D yellow fever vaccination, bulk TCR alpha and beta repertoires were sequenced over time.

Here is what the overall study found, with its caveats: Most clones expanded after primary vaccination (approximately 96% of CD4 and around 88% of CD8) were re-detected after the booster, suggesting that broad memory maintenance occurred. Because the study included only two donors, the extent to which the findings can be generalized is limited. A small share of clonotypes was detected in both CD4 and CD8 compartments, with the overlap likely arising from convergent recombination. Because abundant contaminating clonotypes from the bulk population could be contained in FACS-sorted repertoires, computational filtering was required. The secondary T-cell response was found to be weaker but faster than the primary response, with a peak reached on day 5 rather than on day 15.

TCRdb shows the sequencer as Illumina NovaSeq 6000. Synthesis of TCR cDNA relied on 5'RACE template switching, a step that introduced a universal primer site along with unique molecular identifiers. Priming of cDNA synthesis was performed from both the TCR alpha and TCR beta constant segments. Library amplification used two PCR steps, and the second PCR step added sample barcodes and sequencing adapters. Sequencing of libraries was performed on Illumina HiSeq 2500 (2x100 bp) or NovaSeq (2x150 bp). Turning to the authors' computational methods: MIGEC was used to demultiplex reads and collapse the reads into UMI consensus sequences, and MiXCR was used for V(D)J alignment. Vaccine-responding clonotypes were identified with edgeR using replicate PBMC samples, with FDR below 0.01 and a log2 fold change above 5 up to day 15 being required. Each bulk clonotype received a CD4 or CD8 identity based on whether the sequenced CD4 or CD8 repertoire contained that clonotype at higher abundance. The raw public data were reprocessed by TCRdb itself: fastp quality trimming at Q25, MiXCR clonotype calling, in-frame beta chains only. Each record represents a unique CDR3 protein, reported with the most common genes and DNA among its rows. TCRdb, rather than the study authors, made the V and J calls. For this sample there are about 340,000 distinct CDR3 sequences; about 4% appear just once. Approximately 25% of the sample lies in the top ten.

V loses 4 bases, J loses 3 bases, and the germline ends lie 16 bases apart. The CDR3, cysteine through phenylalanine, is 15 amino acids long. The DNA shown is the 45-base CDR3, in frame from base 1. CDR1 and CDR2, looked up from the germline V gene, are SGDLS and YYNGEE. In the paper's terms, the treatment or condition label means: live attenuated yellow fever vaccine strain. At each blood-draw timepoint, two biological replicates of bulk PBMCs were collected. PBMCs were isolated from peripheral blood using a standard Ficoll-Paque protocol. RNA was extracted with TriZol from bulk PBMCs, CD4 and CD8 fractions, and dextramer-positive and dextramer-negative fractions.

The sequence was obtained from a man aged 18 to 35 who received the YFV17D yellow fever vaccine. The rearrangement joined TRBV9 to TRBJ2-5; the D element could tentatively be TRBD1 or TRBD2, as 5 bases agree for each. The sample consisted of PBMCs, taken 5 days after the yellow fever booster vaccination. The sequence in DNA is TGTGCCAGCAGCACCTCCGGGACGGCCGAAGAGACCCAGTACTTC. Its protein product is CASSTSGTAEETQYF.